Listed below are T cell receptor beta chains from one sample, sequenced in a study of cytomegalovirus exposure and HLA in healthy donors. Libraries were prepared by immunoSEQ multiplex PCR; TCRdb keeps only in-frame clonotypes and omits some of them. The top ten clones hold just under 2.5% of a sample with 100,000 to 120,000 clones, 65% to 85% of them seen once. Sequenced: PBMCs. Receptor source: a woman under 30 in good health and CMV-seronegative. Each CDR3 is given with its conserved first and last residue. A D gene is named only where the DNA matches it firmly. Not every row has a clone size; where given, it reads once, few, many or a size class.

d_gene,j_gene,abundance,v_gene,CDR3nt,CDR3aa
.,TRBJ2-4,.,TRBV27,TGTGCCAGCAGTCCAAAAAGGTCAGGGAACATTCAGTACTTC,CASSPKRSGNIQYF
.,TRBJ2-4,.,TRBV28,TGTGCCAGCAGTGAACGGGACATTCAGTACTTC,CASSERDIQYF
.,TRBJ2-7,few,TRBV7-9,TGTGCCAGCAGCTTACGCAGCTACGAGCAGTACTTC,CASSLRSYEQYF
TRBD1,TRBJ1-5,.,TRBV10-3,TGTGCCACCGCAGGGGGGAATCAGCCCCAGCATTTT,CATAGGNQPQHF
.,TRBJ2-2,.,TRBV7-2,TGTGCCAGCAGCTTAGCGGGGGGGAACACCGGGGAGCTGTTTTTT,CASSLAGGNTGELFF
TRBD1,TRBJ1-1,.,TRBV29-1,TGCAGCGTTGCCCGCCTCGGGACAGAGGAAGCTTTCTTT,CSVARLGTEEAFF
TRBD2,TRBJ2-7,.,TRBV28,TGTGCCAGCAGTTTACTCTTCGGACTAGCGGGGCCCTCCTACGAGCAGTACTTC,CASSLLFGLAGPSYEQYF
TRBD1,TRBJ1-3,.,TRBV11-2,TGTGCCAGCAGCCTGGACAGGCGAGACACCATATATTTT,CASSLDRRDTIYF
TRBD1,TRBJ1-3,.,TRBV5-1,TGCGCCAGCAGCCCCACAGGGGGCATTGGAAACACCATATATTTT,CASSPTGGIGNTIYF
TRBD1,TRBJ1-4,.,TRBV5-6,TGTGCCAGCGGTCTACAGGGGTGGGGAGAAAAACTGTTTTTT,CASGLQGWGEKLFF
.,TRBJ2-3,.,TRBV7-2,TGTGCCAGCAGCTTAGTGGGGGGGGCTAGCACAGATACGCAGTATTTT,CASSLVGGASTDTQYF
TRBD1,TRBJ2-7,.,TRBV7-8,TGTGCCAGCAGCTACTCGACAGGGGGCAACGAGCAGTACTTC,CASSYSTGGNEQYF
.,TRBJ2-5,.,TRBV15,TGTGCCACCAGCAGAGGGGCCAGACAAGAGACCCAGTACTTC,CATSRGARQETQYF
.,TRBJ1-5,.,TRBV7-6,TGTGCCAGCAGCCAGGGGAAACTCTATAGCAATCAGCCCCAGCATTTT,CASSQGKLYSNQPQHF
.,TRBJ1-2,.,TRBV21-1,TGTGCCAGCCCGGGGGTGAAGGGGGGGGCGCGGAGAGGGGTTCGTTCTGGCTACACCTTC,CASPGVKGGARRGVRSGYTF
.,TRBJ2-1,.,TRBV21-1,.,CASSLRLWGQGAYEQFF
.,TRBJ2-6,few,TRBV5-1,TGCGCCAGCAGCTTGGACGGGGGCTCTGGGGCCAACGTCCTGACTTTC,CASSLDGGSGANVLTF
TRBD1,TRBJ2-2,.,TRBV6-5,TGTGCCAGCAGTTCCGGACAGGGGGACACCGGGGAGCTGTTTTTT,CASSSGQGDTGELFF
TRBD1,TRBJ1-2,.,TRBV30,TGTGCCTGGGCAGGGGGCGACTATGGCTACACCTTC,CAWAGGDYGYTF
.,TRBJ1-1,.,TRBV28,TGTGCCAGCAGTTTATTGTCCTTTTTGAACACTGAAGCTTTCTTT,CASSLLSFLNTEAFF
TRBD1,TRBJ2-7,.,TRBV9,TGTGCCAGCAGCGCCCGACAGGGCCCCTACGAGCAGTACTTC,CASSARQGPYEQYF
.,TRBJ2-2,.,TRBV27,TGTGCCAGCAGTTTATCGATAATTAGGACAGCGAACACCGGGGAGCTGTTTTTT,CASSLSIIRTANTGELFF
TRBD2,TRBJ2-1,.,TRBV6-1,TGTGCCAGCAGTGAATGGGTAGCGGGAGATGAGCAGTTCTTC,CASSEWVAGDEQFF
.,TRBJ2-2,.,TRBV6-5,TGTGCCAGCAGATTACAGAAGAGTTCCACCGGGGAGCTGTTTTTT,CASRLQKSSTGELFF
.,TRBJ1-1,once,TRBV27,TGTGCCAGCAGTGGCTTACAGGATTTGGGGACTGAAGCTTTCTTT,CASSGLQDLGTEAFF
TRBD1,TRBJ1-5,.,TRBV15,TGTGCCACCAGCAGGCCCAACAGGGGTAGGAGCAATCAGCCCCAGCATTTT,CATSRPNRGRSNQPQHF
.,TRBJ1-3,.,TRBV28,TGTGCCAGCAGTTTACGGAGGAGCTCTGGAAACACCATATATTTT,CASSLRRSSGNTIYF
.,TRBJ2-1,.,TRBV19,TGTGCCAGTAGCCCCCAGGCTCTGTACAATGAGCAGTTCTTC,CASSPQALYNEQFF
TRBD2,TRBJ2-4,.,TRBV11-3,TGTGCCAGCAGCGCCCGACCAACTAGCGGGGGGGCGCAAAACATTCAGTACTTC,CASSARPTSGGAQNIQYF
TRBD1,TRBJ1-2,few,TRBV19,TGTGCCAGTAGTATCCAACCTCAGGGGGCCAGTAACTATGGCTACACCTTC,CASSIQPQGASNYGYTF
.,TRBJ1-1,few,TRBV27,TGTGCCAGCAGACGCAACGACAGAAAGAACACTGAAGCTTTCTTT,CASRRNDRKNTEAFF
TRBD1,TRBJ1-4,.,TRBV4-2,TGTGCCAGCAGCCAAACCGACAGGGCTTCTGAAAAACTGTTTTTT,CASSQTDRASEKLFF
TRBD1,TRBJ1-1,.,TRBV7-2,TGTGCCAGCAGCACACAGGGGGCTCCCTTGAACACTGAAGCTTTCTTT,CASSTQGAPLNTEAFF
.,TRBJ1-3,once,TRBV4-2,TGTGCCAGCAGCCAAGACCGGGGTTCTGGAAACACCATATATTTT,CASSQDRGSGNTIYF
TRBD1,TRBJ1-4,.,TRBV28,TGTGCCAGCAGTTCCCCCGGGACAGGACATGAAAAACTGTTTTTT,CASSSPGTGHEKLFF
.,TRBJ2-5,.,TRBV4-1,TGCGCCAGCAGCCAAGACAGGGGTGGAGAGACCCAGTACTTC,CASSQDRGGETQYF
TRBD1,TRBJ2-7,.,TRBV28,TGTGCCAGCAGTTTAGATCGGACAGGGGGAGAGCAGTACTTC,CASSLDRTGGEQYF
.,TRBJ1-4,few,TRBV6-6,TGTGCCAGCAGTTACCACAGGGATGAAAAACTGTTTTTT,CASSYHRDEKLFF
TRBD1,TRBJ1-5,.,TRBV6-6,TGTGCCAGCAGCTGGGACAGGGAAAGGAGGCAGCCCCAGCATTTT,CASSWDRERRQPQHF
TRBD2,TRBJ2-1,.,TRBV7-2,TGTGCCAGCAGCTTTCAAGCGGGGGTTACCTACAATGAGCAGTTCTTC,CASSFQAGVTYNEQFF
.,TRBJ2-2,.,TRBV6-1,TGTGCCAGCAGTGAACAGAAAACCGGGGAGCTGTTTTTT,CASSEQKTGELFF
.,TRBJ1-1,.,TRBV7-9,TGTGCCAGCAGCTTAGAGGGAGGCGCGGTAGCTTTCTTT,CASSLEGGAVAFF
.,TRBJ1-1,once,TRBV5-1,TGCGCCAGCAGCTTGGGGAACAGGGTAAGGAATACTGAAGCTTTCTTT,CASSLGNRVRNTEAFF
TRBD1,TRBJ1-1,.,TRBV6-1,TGTGCCAGCACTATTACAGGGGGCACTGAAGCTTTCTTT,CASTITGGTEAFF
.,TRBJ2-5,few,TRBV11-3,TGTGCCAGCAGCCCGCGTTTGTACCAAGAGACCCAGTACTTC,CASSPRLYQETQYF
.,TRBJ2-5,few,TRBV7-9,TGTGCCAGCAGCCCCCAATATCCGAGACTGCAAGAGACCCAGTACTTC,CASSPQYPRLQETQYF
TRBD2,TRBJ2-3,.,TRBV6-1,TGTGCCAGCAGTGGGACTAGCGGGGGGGCAGATACGCAGTATTTT,CASSGTSGGADTQYF
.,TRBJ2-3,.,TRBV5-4,TGTGCCAGCAGCGACCCCGAGCGGGCTAGCACAGATACGCAGTATTTT,CASSDPERASTDTQYF
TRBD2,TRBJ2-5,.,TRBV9,TGTGCCAGCAGCACGTCGGCGACTAGCGGGGGGGAAGAGACCCAGTACTTC,CASSTSATSGGEETQYF
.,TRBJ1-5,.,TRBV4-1,TGCGCCAGCAGCCAAGTGAGGGGGCAGCCCCAGCATTTT,CASSQVRGQPQHF
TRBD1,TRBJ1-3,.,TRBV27,TGTGCCAGCAGTTCGGGACAGGGTCCGGCTGGAAACACCATATATTTT,CASSSGQGPAGNTIYF